This passage covers 20 T cell receptor beta chains from one sample sequenced in a study of shared clonotypes between healthy human individuals. Profiling relied on immunoSEQ multiplex PCR, and the TCRdb table lists in-frame clones only, not all of them. Here the sample spans about 700,000 clones, about 90% being singletons. Cells designated naive CD8 were CD45RO-negative and were positively selected for CCR7, with terminally differentiated effector memory CD45RA+ cells excluded. Sequenced input: naive CD8+ T cells sorted from blood. Source of these receptors: a man aged 30 to 45 in good health.

The chain uses TRBV12-5 and TRBJ2-1, with D hard to call. The CDR3 covers 13 residues. Trimming removed 1 base from V and 10 bases from J, with 11 bases in between. Looked up from germline, CDR1 is LGHNT and CDR2 is FRNRAP. For the CDR3, the DNA is TGTGCTAGTGGTTTGGCCCCCGATGCGGAGCAGTTCTTC. As protein: CASGLAPDAEQFF.

The chain links TRBV11-2 to TRBJ2-7, with TRBD2 identical over 8 bases. V shed 0 bases and J 6 bases; nucleotides not matched to a gene: 7. The CDR3 runs 15 residues. The germline gives CDR1 SGHAT, CDR2 FQNNGV. CDR3 coding DNA: TGTGCCAGCAGCTTAGAGGTAGCGGGGTCTACCGAGCAGTACTTC. It yields the protein CASSLEVAGSTEQYF.

DNA of the CDR3: TGTGCCATCAGTGAGCCTCAAGGGCTCGAGCAGTTCTTC. Translating it yields CAISEPQGLEQFF. The gene calls are TRBV10-3 and TRBJ2-1; D is uncertain. V lost 2 bases and J lost 10, with 12 bases in between. This CDR3 is 13 amino acids long. Germline-derived CDR1 and CDR2 are ENHRY and SYGVKD.

J is TRBJ2-7 and V is TRBV27; TRBD2 aligns across 8 bases. The CDR3 contains 14 residues. J was trimmed by 5 bases and V by 5 bases; bases with no gene match: 8. Per germline, CDR1 MNHEY and CDR2 SMNVEV (reference sequence). This CDR3 is CASSEGTSRHEQYF. CDR3 bases: TGTGCCAGCAGTGAGGGGACTAGTCGACACGAGCAGTACTTC.

The J gene is TRBJ1-4, the V gene TRBV27, with 8 bases lining up with TRBD1. From germline, CDR1 is MNHEY and CDR2 SMNVEV (reference sequence). The V segment lost 2 bases and the J segment 8 bases; nucleotides outside the gene matches: 4. The CDR3 covers 14 residues. In nucleotides, the CDR3 is TGTGCCAGCAGTTTAAACAGGGGGTACGAAAAACTGTTTTTT. This sequence encodes CASSLNRGYEKLFF. The variable domain in full, with the rest retrieved from reference TRBV27 and TRBJ1-4, is EAQVTQNPRYLITVTGKKLTVTCSQNMNHEYMSWYRQDPGLGLRQIYYSMNVEVTDKGDVPEGYKVSRKEKRNFPLILESPSPNQTSLYFCASSLNRGYEKLFFGSGTQLSVL.

The chain is built from TRBV2 and TRBJ2-3, with TRBD2 as a possible D gene (6 bases). Germline lookup yields CDR1 SNHLY and CDR2 FYNNEI. CDR3 length: 15 amino acids. V dropped 3 bases and J dropped 2 bases, with 12 bases sitting between them. The CDR3 DNA reads TGTGCCAGCAGTGAGGGGGACTCACCCACAGATACGCAGTATTTT. Translated, it gives CASSEGDSPTDTQYF.

The chain has TRBV4-1 and TRBJ2-1; no firm D call. From germline, CDR1 is MGHRA and CDR2 YSYEKL. The V and J ends lost 3 bases and 0 bases respectively, with 15 bases between them. The CDR3 covers 17 residues. CDR3 protein: CASSQDDSLYSYNEQFF. The CDR3 DNA is TGCGCCAGCAGCCAGGACGACTCCCTTTACTCCTACAATGAGCAGTTCTTC.

The V gene is TRBV29-1, the J gene TRBJ2-7; 7 bases map to TRBD2. The germline V gene encodes CDR1 SQVTM and CDR2 ANQGSEA. J was trimmed by 1 base and V by 2 bases; bases with no gene match: 2. The CDR3 has 13 amino acids. The DNA of the CDR3 is TGCAGCGTTGAAACGCGGGAGTCCTACGAGCAGTACTTC. As protein: CSVETRESYEQYF.

V and J are TRBV27 and TRBJ2-2, with D tentatively TRBD2 (5 bases). This CDR3 has 12 amino acids. Trimming took 6 bases from V and 7 from J, leaving 9 bases between them. CDR1 and CDR2 from the germline V gene are MNHEY and SMNVEV (reference sequence). The CDR3 here is CASRGALGELFF. The CDR3 DNA follows: TGTGCCAGCAGGGGAGCCCTCGGGGAGCTGTTTTTT.

The chain has TRBV7-6 and TRBJ2-6; D unclear. V gave up 3 bases and J gave up 3 bases, with 6 bases separating them. From germline, CDR1 is SGHVS and CDR2 FNYEAQ. The CDR3 totals 14 residues. The CDR3 region has the DNA TGTGCCAGCAGCTTTAGTTATGGGGCCAACGTCCTGACTTTC. The encoded protein is CASSFSYGANVLTF. Drawing the rest from reference TRBV7-6 and TRBJ2-6, the complete variable domain is GAGVSQSPRYKVTKRGQDVALRCDPISGHVSLYWYRQALGQGPEFLTYFNYEAQQDKSGLPNDRFSAERPEGSISTLTIQRTEQRDSAMYRCASSFSYGANVLTFGAGSRLTVL.

The chain links TRBV30 to TRBJ1-1; no clear D. Germline V gene lookup returns CDR1 GTSNPN and CDR2 SVGIG (reference sequence). This CDR3 comprises 11 residues. Trimming cost V 1 base and J 4 bases, with 4 bases left between them. CDR3 coding DNA: TGTGCCTGGAGTGATATCACTGAAGCTTTCTTT. It codes for CAWSDITEAFF.

V and J are TRBV4-1 and TRBJ2-3, with D perhaps assigned TRBD1 or TRBD2 (5 bases each). The length of the CDR3 is 16 residues. CDR1 is MGHRA, CDR2 YSYEKL, per germline. V was cut by 0 bases and J by 0 bases, with 10 bases left in between. CDR3 region: CASSQERGVSTDTQYF. In DNA form, the CDR3 reads TGCGCCAGCAGCCAAGAAAGGGGAGTTAGCACAGATACGCAGTATTTT.

The CDR3 protein is CASSLALDRGSSYEQYF. The CDR3 region has the DNA TGTGCCAGCAGCTTAGCTTTAGACAGGGGAAGCTCCTACGAGCAGTACTTC. The chain carries TRBV7-8 and TRBJ2-7; 8 positions match TRBD1. V shed 0 bases and J 0 bases; nucleotides not matched to a gene: 7. CDR3 length: 17 residues. Germline-derived CDR1 and CDR2 are SGHVS and FQNEAQ.

The chain uses TRBV29-1 and TRBJ2-5; the D gene is possibly TRBD2 (6 bases). V was trimmed by 8 bases and J by 3 bases, leaving 13 bases between them. The CDR3 extends over 12 amino acids. Germline assignment: CDR1 SQVTM and CDR2 ANQGSEA. CDR3 region: CSTRDSKETQYF. The CDR3 bases are TGCAGCACACGGGACTCCAAAGAGACCCAGTACTTC. The whole variable domain, remainder taken from reference TRBV29-1 and TRBJ2-5, is SAVISQKPSRDICQRGTSLTIQCQVDSQVTMMFWYRQQPGQSLTLIATANQGSEATYESGFVIDKFPISRPNLTFSTLTVSNMSPEDSSIYLCSTRDSKETQYFGPGTRLLVL.

The chain employs TRBV15 and TRBJ1-5; 7 bases are a match to TRBD1. Germline V gives CDR1 LNHNV, CDR2 YYDKDF (reference sequence). The CDR3 contains 13 residues. J lost 6 bases, V lost 2 bases, and 1 base had no gene match. This CDR3 is CATSRQGGQPQHF. CDR3 in DNA: TGTGCCACCAGCAGACAGGGGGGTCAGCCCCAGCATTTT.

CDR3 nucleotide sequence: TGTGCCAGCAGCTACATCGAGGGACTAGGTAGGGACGAGCAGTACTTC. Translated: CASSYIEGLGRDEQYF. The genes are TRBV7-9 and TRBJ2-7; 8 nucleotides match TRBD2. Germline V CDR1 and CDR2: SEHNR, FQNEAQ (reference sequence). The CDR3 is 16 amino acids. The V segment lost 4 bases and the J segment 5 bases; nucleotides outside the gene matches: 13.

The genes are TRBV14 and TRBJ2-3, with 8 bases fitting TRBD2. With V trimmed by 2 bases and J by 1 base, 8 bases remained unmatched. The CDR3 is 17 residues long. The germline CDR1 and CDR2 sequences are SGHDN and FVKESK. CDR3 coding DNA: TGTGCCAGCAGCCAATATCCGGGAGGGCTTCGCACAGATACGCAGTATTTT. Protein: CASSQYPGGLRTDTQYF.

The chain joins TRBV20-1 to TRBJ2-2; D call uncertain. The CDR3 sequence is 11 residues long. Looked up from germline, CDR1 is DFQATT and CDR2 is SNEGSKA (reference sequence). Trimming removed 3 bases from V and 3 bases from J, with 2 bases in between. CDR3 bases: TGCAGTGCTAGCCACACCGGGGAGCTGTTTTTT. Translating it yields CSASHTGELFF.

A single count supports this clone. The chain combines TRBV7-9 with TRBJ2-7; D perhaps matches TRBD1 (5 bases). The V end lost 1 base, the J end lost 5 bases, and 12 bases lay between the germline ends. The CDR3 runs to 14 residues. Germline values: CDR1 SEHNR, CDR2 FQNEAQ (reference sequence). In DNA, the CDR3 is TGTGCCAGCAGCTTAGAGGCAGGGATCCACGAGCAGTACTTC. This gives the protein CASSLEAGIHEQYF.

V usage is TRBV28 and J usage is TRBJ1-1, with 7 bases identical to TRBD1. Trimming removed 7 bases from V and 5 bases from J; junction bases left unmatched: 16. CDR3 length: 16 amino acids. The V gene's germline CDR1 is MDHEN and CDR2 SYDVKM. The CDR3 loop reads CASTRTGGDAYTEAFF. Written as DNA, the CDR3 is TGTGCCAGCACCCGGACAGGTGGGGACGCTTATACTGAAGCTTTCTTT.